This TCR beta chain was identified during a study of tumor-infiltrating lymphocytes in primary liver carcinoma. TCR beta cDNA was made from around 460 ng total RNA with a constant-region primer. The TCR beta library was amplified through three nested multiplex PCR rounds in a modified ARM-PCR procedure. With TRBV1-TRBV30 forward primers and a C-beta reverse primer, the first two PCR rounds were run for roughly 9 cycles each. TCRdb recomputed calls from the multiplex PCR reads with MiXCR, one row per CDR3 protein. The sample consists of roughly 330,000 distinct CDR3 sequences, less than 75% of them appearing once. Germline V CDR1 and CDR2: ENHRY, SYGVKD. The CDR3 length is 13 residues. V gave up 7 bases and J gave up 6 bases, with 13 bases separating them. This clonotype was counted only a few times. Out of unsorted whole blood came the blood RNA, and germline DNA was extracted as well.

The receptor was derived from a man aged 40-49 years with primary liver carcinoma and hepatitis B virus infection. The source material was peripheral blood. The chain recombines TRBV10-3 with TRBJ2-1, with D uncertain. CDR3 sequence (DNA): TGTGCCATCAAGAAGGACGTGGGCAATGAGCAGTTCTTC. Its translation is CAIKKDVGNEQFF.